This T cell receptor beta chain emerged from a study of blood T cell repertoires in COVID-19. Turning to the study itself: In each case, the material was cDNA or gDNA derived from T cells, B-cell-depleted T cells, or PBMCs.

This CDR3 is built from 11 residues. V lost 9 bases to trimming and J lost 8 bases, with 12 bases between them. Germline loops: CDR1 SNHLY, CDR2 FYNNEI. Repertoires were generated with immunoSEQ multiplex PCR, while TCRdb's copy carries only in-frame clones and drops some. Of around 200,000 clones in the sample, 80% to 90% were seen once. Sequenced: peripheral blood. This TCR derives from a woman aged 40 to 55 with active or convalescent COVID-19. The genes are TRBV2 and TRBJ2-3; TRBD2 is a possible D gene (5 bases). CDR3 sequence: CASTAEGTQYF. In DNA form, the CDR3 reads TGTGCCAGTACCGCCGAGGGTACGCAGTATTTT.